This TCR beta chain was identified during a study of radiotherapy plus CTLA-4 blockade in lung cancer. In the study overall: Objective responses arose in approximately 20% of patients, and 25% to 35% experienced disease control. Broader study findings: Peripheral blood showed expansion of tumor-derived TCR clones after radiotherapy and ipilimumab. Increased serum interferon-beta after radiation also reportedly predicted response strongly.

In regard to this clone: Its antigen is not known.

Clones were sequenced by immunoSEQ multiplex PCR, and TCRdb holds only the in-frame ones, with some missing. The sample includes 25,000 to 35,000 clones, roughly 77% seen only once; the top ten take around 25%. The CDR3 consists of 16 residues. Germline V gene sequence: CDR1 MGHRA, CDR2 YSYEKL. V lost 6 bases to trimming and J lost 0 bases, with 14 bases between them. V and J are TRBV4-1 and TRBJ2-2; possible D gene TRBD1, 6 bases. This TCR came from a human donor with non-small cell lung cancer that progressed on radiotherapy plus ipilimumab. The sample was peripheral blood, taken from a patient treated with radiotherapy plus ipilimumab. CDR3 in DNA: TGCGCCAGCAGTCTTGGACAGACTACGAACACCGGGGAGCTGTTTTTT. It translates to CASSLGQTTNTGELFF.